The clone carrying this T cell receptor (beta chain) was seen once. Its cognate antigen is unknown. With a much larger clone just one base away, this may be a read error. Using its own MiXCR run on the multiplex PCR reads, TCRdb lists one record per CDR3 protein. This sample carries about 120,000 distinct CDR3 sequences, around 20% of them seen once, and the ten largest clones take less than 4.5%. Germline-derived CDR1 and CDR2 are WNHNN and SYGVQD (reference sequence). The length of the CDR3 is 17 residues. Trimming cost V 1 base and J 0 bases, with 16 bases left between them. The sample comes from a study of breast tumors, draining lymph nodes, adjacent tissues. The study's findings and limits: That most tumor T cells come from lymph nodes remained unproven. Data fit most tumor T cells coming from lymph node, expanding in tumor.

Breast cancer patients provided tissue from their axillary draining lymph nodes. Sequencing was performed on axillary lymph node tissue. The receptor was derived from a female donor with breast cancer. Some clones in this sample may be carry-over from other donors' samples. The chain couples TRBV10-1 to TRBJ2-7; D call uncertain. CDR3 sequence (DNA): TGCGCCAGCAGTGAGTTGATCGGTTTTAGAGGCTCCTACGAGCAGTACTTC. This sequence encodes CASSELIGFRGSYEQYF.